The 12 T cell receptor beta chains below were found in one sample sequenced in a study of identical twins. In TCRdb, the 5' RACE reads were re-called with MiXCR into one record per CDR3 protein. The sample gives about 1.7 million distinct CDR3 sequences, about 32% of which show up once; 0.27% is in the top ten. Sequenced sample: cord blood. Every receptor here comes from a newborn girl in good health.

On this clonotype: Lacking the conserved final phenylalanine or tryptophan, this CDR3 likely reflects a read error. The CDR3 coding sequence is TGTGCCAGCAGTGAATTGGCGGGATATGGCTACACCATC. As protein: CASSELAGYGYTI. V usage is TRBV2 and J usage is TRBJ1-2; D call uncertain. The CDR3 extends over 13 amino acids. The germline gives CDR1 SNHLY, CDR2 FYNNEI. The V gene lost 2 bases and the J gene lost 5 bases, with 9 bases spanning the gap.

This clonotype was found a few times. This chain joins TRBV20-1 and TRBJ2-7; D uncertain. Trimming pared 7 bases from V and 0 bases from J, leaving 10 bases between. The CDR3 loop spans 12 amino acids. Germline loops: CDR1 DFQATT, CDR2 SNEGSKA (reference sequence). The CDR3 protein is CSGVASSYEQYF. CDR3 in DNA: TGCAGTGGGGTAGCAAGCTCCTACGAGCAGTACTTC.

In this sample, this clonotype turned up a few times. J is TRBJ2-7 and V is TRBV6-5, with D possibly being TRBD1 (5 bases). The germline V gene has CDR1 MNHEY and CDR2 SVGAGI. This CDR3 region has 16 residues. The V and J ends lost 4 bases and 0 bases respectively, with 16 bases between them. CDR3 amino acids: CASSSPLPGNSYEQYF. CDR3 coding DNA: TGTGCCAGCAGTTCACCTTTGCCAGGGAACTCCTACGAGCAGTACTTC.

The chain carries TRBV21-1 and TRBJ2-3; the DNA was not used to check the table's D call, TRBD2. TRBV21-1 is designated a pseudogene. The CDR3 is 14 amino acids. This CDR3 is CATPLVRGTDTQYF. CDR3 DNA sequence: TGTGCCACCCCACTCGTGAGGGGCACAGATACGCAGTATTTT.

This clonotype occurred once. The junction differs from germline at one of its ends, possibly a read error. The chain links TRBV24-1 to TRBJ2-4; no definite D call. The assigned J gene may be wrong: the sequence end matches TRBJ2-7 better. Germline CDR1 is KGHDR and CDR2 is SFDVKD. The CDR3 is made up of 12 amino acids. The CDR3 loop is CAASDRGYEQYF. The CDR3 DNA reads as TGTGCCGCCAGTGATCGAGGCTACGAGCAGTACTTC.

The chain carries TRBV29-1 and TRBJ2-1; maybe TRBD2 (5 bases). CDR1 and CDR2 from the germline V gene are SQVTM and ANQGSEA. The V gene lost 1 base and the J gene lost 2 bases, with 15 bases spanning the gap. The CDR3 is 16 amino acids. This chain's CDR3 is CSVEGIVEVPYNEQFF. The CDR3 nucleotides read TGCAGCGTTGAAGGGATTGTGGAGGTACCCTACAATGAGCAGTTCTTC.

This clonotype came up a few times. The V gene is TRBV20-1, the J gene TRBJ2-7, with D maybe TRBD1 (6 bases). The DNA matches TRBJ2-5 better at its end, which makes the J call doubtful. The length of the CDR3 is 15 residues. Germline V CDR1 and CDR2: DFQATT, SNEGSKA (reference sequence). In DNA form, the CDR3 reads TGCAGTGCTAGGAACCCAACAGGGCGGAGGGAGACCCAGTACTTC. Its protein product is CSARNPTGRRETQYF.

This clonotype occurred a few times. The genes are TRBV30 and TRBJ2-7, with D possibly being TRBD1 (5 bases). V dropped 2 bases and J dropped 4 bases, with 9 bases sitting between them. This CDR3 has 12 residues. Germline V gives CDR1 GTSNPN, CDR2 SVGIG (reference sequence). The CDR3 DNA sequence: TGTGCCTGGAGTAAAGGACATTACGAGCAGTACTTC. It codes for CAWSKGHYEQYF. The complete variable domain, with remaining parts taken from reference TRBV30 and TRBJ2-7, reads SQTIHQWPATLVQPVGSPLSLECTVEGTSNPNLYWYRQAAGRGLQLLFYSVGIGQISSEVPQNLSASRPQDRQFILSSKKLLLSDSGFYLCAWSKGHYEQYFGPGTRLTVT.

The chain combines TRBV6-6 with TRBJ2-2, with a weak D call TRBD1 (6 bases). Germline-derived CDR1 and CDR2 are MNHNY and SVGAGI (reference sequence). V lost 3 bases, J lost 1 base, and 9 bases lay in between. This CDR3 has 15 residues. Here the CDR3 reads CASSYQTGNTGELFF. The CDR3 DNA reads TGTGCCAGCAGTTATCAGACAGGGAACACCGGGGAGCTGTTTTTT.

This clonotype was counted a few times. The chain joins TRBV10-3 to TRBJ1-2, with 7 bases that match TRBD1. This CDR3 is built from 14 residues. From germline, CDR1 is ENHRY and CDR2 SYGVKD. V lost 6 bases, J lost 4 bases, and 8 bases stayed unmatched. CDR3 residues: CAISRDRLFYGYTF. The CDR3 bases are TGTGCCATCAGCCGGGACAGATTATTCTATGGCTACACCTTC.

This clonotype was counted only a few times. This chain connects TRBV27 to TRBJ2-3; 10 bases line up with TRBD2. The CDR3 consists of 18 residues. Germline V gene sequence: CDR1 MNHEY, CDR2 SMNVEV (reference sequence). The J segment lost 5 bases and the V segment lost 0 bases, leaving 11 bases of the junction unmatched. CDR3 residues: CASSLSSTSGIRGDTQYF. Here the CDR3 DNA reads TGTGCCAGCAGTTTATCGTCCACTAGCGGGATCCGGGGAGATACGCAGTATTTT.

The V and J genes are TRBV7-9 and TRBJ2-1; D unclear. The J call could be wrong; TRBJ2-7 is a better fit for the DNA end. The germline CDR1 and CDR2 sequences are SEHNR and FQNEAQ (reference sequence). This CDR3 has 14 residues. CDR3 amino acids: CASSLGVGYNEQYF. The CDR3 bases are TGTGCCAGCAGCTTAGGGGTTGGGTACAATGAGCAGTACTTC.